Below are 15 T cell receptor beta chains sequenced from a single sample in a study of identical twins. TCRdb ran MiXCR on the 5' RACE reads and lists one entry per CDR3 protein. The sample records a few hundred thousand distinct CDR3 sequences, 8% to 11% being singletons. Sequencing input: memory T cells sorted from blood. These receptors all stem from a man in his forties or fifties in good health.

This chain uses TRBV5-4 with TRBJ2-2; the match to TRBD1 covers 7 bases. Germline loops: CDR1 SGHNT, CDR2 YYREEE (reference sequence). Trimming removed 4 bases from V and 3 bases from J; junction bases left unmatched: 6. The CDR3 loop spans 15 amino acids. This CDR3 reads CASSETGWDTGELFF. CDR3 DNA: TGTGCCAGCAGCGAGACAGGGTGGGACACCGGGGAGCTGTTTTTT.

The rearrangement uses TRBV29-1 and TRBJ2-1; D unresolved. The CDR3 has 16 amino acids. Trimming removed 5 bases at V and 6 bases at J, with 23 bases between. Germline CDR1 is SQVTM and CDR2 is ANQGSEA. The CDR3 DNA reads as TGCAGCGTTAGCCCACTCAAGCTAGTTCCGATCAATGAGCAGTTCTTC. The encoded protein is CSVSPLKLVPINEQFF.

The table lists this clonotype with many counts. The genes are TRBV2 and TRBJ1-1, with TRBD1 identical over 9 bases. Unmatched junction bases numbered 6, after V lost 2 bases and J lost 5 bases. The CDR3 consists of 15 residues. Germline CDR1 and CDR2: SNHLY and FYNNEI. In DNA, the CDR3 is TGTGCCAGCAGTGAATCGCGGACAGGGGTAACTGAAGCTTTCTTT. It codes for CASSESRTGVTEAFF.

This clonotype was seen more than once but under ten times. This chain joins TRBV12-3 or TRBV12-4 and TRBJ2-3, with 12 bases aligning to TRBD2. V dropped 8 bases and J dropped 3; count of bases not matched to a gene: 6. The CDR3 consists of 15 residues. The CDR3 protein is CASHLAGGITDTQYF. In nucleotides, the CDR3 is TGTGCCAGCCACCTAGCGGGGGGGATAACAGATACGCAGTATTTT.

This clonotype came up many times. V usage is TRBV29-1 and J usage is TRBJ1-4; maybe TRBD1 (5 bases). V was trimmed by 2 bases and J by 3 bases, leaving 10 bases between them. The CDR3 runs to 14 residues. In germline, CDR1 is SQVTM, CDR2 ANQGSEA. CDR3 sequence reads: CSVEPRGSNEKLFF. DNA for the CDR3: TGCAGCGTTGAACCGCGGGGGTCTAATGAAAAACTGTTTTTT.

This clonotype was recorded a few times. This chain connects TRBV6-1 to TRBJ1-6; no clear D gene. Germline values: CDR1 MNHNS, CDR2 SASEGT. With 2 bases removed from V and 8 bases from J, the gap between germline ends came to 4 bases. The CDR3 is made up of 12 amino acids. Here the CDR3 reads CASSENYSPLHF. DNA for the CDR3: TGTGCCAGCAGTGAAAATTATTCACCCCTCCACTTT.

This clonotype was observed a handful of times. The CDR3 sequence is CASSEGQWNTEAFF. CDR3 DNA sequence: TGTGCCAGCTCAGAAGGACAGTGGAACACTGAAGCTTTCTTT. The chain combines TRBV18 with TRBJ1-1, with a tentative D call TRBD1 (6 bases). V was shortened by 5 bases and J by 1 base, with 11 bases between the two germline ends. CDR3 size: 14 residues. Per the germline V gene, CDR1 is KGHSH and CDR2 is LQKENI.

This sequence joins TRBV7-2 and TRBJ2-1; D is unclear. This CDR3 comprises 16 residues. V lost 7 bases to trimming and J lost 0 bases, with 16 bases between them. Germline V gene data show CDR1 as SGHTA and CDR2 as FQGNSA. The CDR3 DNA reads TGTGCCAGCACCCTAAAATTGGGAAACTCCTACAATGAGCAGTTCTTC. It translates to CASTLKLGNSYNEQFF.

This chain connects TRBV11-1 to TRBJ1-1, with 9 bases matching TRBD1. The germline CDR1 and CDR2 sequences are SGHAT and FQDESV (reference sequence). The CDR3 is made up of 18 amino acids. Trimming at V came to 5 bases and at J to 7 bases, leaving 20 bases not matched to a gene. The chain's CDR3 is CASSPIPGQGSLGSEAFF. CDR3 DNA sequence: TGTGCCAGCAGCCCAATCCCGGGACAGGGTTCCTTGGGCAGTGAAGCTTTCTTT.

This clonotype was observed at least ten times. The genes are TRBV27 and TRBJ2-7, with 13 bases matching TRBD2. V trimming: 6 bases; J trimming: 0 bases; junction bases outside the gene matches: 5. The CDR3 consists of 16 residues. CDR1 MNHEY and CDR2 SMNVEV come from the germline V gene (reference sequence). The CDR3 here is CASRGLAGRNSYEQYF. The CDR3 region has the DNA TGTGCCAGCAGGGGACTAGCGGGAAGGAACTCCTACGAGCAGTACTTC.

This clonotype occurred a few times. V usage is TRBV6-1 and J usage is TRBJ2-2, with 7 nucleotides matching TRBD1. Germline assignment: CDR1 MNHNS and CDR2 SASEGT. The CDR3 consists of 15 residues. J lost 5 bases, V lost 5 bases, and 8 bases had no gene match. The CDR3 spells CASSPLGQMTGELFF. CDR3 nucleotide sequence: TGTGCCAGCAGTCCACTGGGACAGATGACCGGGGAGCTGTTTTTT.

This clonotype occurred many times. This chain connects TRBV29-1 to TRBJ1-2; the match to TRBD1 covers 9 bases. Germline V gives CDR1 SQVTM, CDR2 ANQGSEA. The ends lost 7 bases at V and 2 bases at J; junction bases unmatched: 5. CDR3 size: 13 residues. CDR3 DNA: TGCAGCGCTAGGGACAGGGTAAACTATGGCTACACCTTC. Its translation: CSARDRVNYGYTF.

This clonotype was detected ten times or more. The rearrangement joins TRBV20-1 to TRBJ2-1; TRBD2 matches at 11 bases. Germline-derived CDR1 and CDR2 are DFQATT and SNEGSKA (reference sequence). J gave up 4 bases and V 3 bases, and 2 bases lay outside the gene matches. The CDR3 covers 14 residues. CDR3 sequence reads: CSARGLAAYNEQFF. In DNA, the CDR3 is TGCAGTGCTAGGGGACTAGCGGCTTACAATGAGCAGTTCTTC.

There are many counts of this clonotype. The chain uses TRBV28 and TRBJ2-7, with TRBD1 matching 7 bases. Trimming took 2 bases from V and 5 from J; bases not matched to a gene: 6. This CDR3 has 14 residues. The germline gives CDR1 MDHEN, CDR2 SYDVKM. The CDR3 DNA reads as TGTGCCAGCAGTTTACGAGGGGGCAGGAACGAGCAGTACTTC. Amino acids: CASSLRGGRNEQYF. The full variable domain, rest sourced from reference TRBV28 and TRBJ2-7, is DVKVTQSSRYLVKRTGEKVFLECVQDMDHENMFWYRQDPGLGLRLIYFSYDVKMKEKGDIPEGYSVSREKKERFSLILESASTNQTSMYLCASSLRGGRNEQYFGPGTRLTVT.

This clonotype was counted at least ten times. The J gene is TRBJ1-1, the V gene TRBV5-1; D is uncertain. The germline V and J ends were trimmed by 2 bases and 0 bases, with 8 bases remaining between them. The CDR3 runs to 14 residues. The V gene's germline CDR1 is SGHRS and CDR2 YFSETQ. CDR3 in DNA: TGCGCCAGCAGCTTATACGACATGAACACTGAAGCTTTCTTT. It encodes CASSLYDMNTEAFF.